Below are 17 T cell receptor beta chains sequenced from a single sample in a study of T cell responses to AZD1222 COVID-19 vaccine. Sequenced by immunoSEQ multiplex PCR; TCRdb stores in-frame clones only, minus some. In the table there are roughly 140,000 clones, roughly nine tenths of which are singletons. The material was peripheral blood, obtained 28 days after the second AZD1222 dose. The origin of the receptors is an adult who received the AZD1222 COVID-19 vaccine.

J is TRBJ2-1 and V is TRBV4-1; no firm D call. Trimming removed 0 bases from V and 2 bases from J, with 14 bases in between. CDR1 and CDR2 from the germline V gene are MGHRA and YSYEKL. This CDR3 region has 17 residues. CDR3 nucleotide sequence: TGCGCCAGCAGCCAAGAAGACGGGCGGCTGGCCTACAATGAGCAGTTCTTC. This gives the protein CASSQEDGRLAYNEQFF.

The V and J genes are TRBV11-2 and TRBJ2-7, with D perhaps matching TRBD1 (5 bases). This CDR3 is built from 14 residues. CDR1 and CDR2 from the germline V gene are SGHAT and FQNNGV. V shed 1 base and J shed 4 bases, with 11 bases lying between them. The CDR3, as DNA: TGTGCCAGCAGCTTAGGGACATCCCAATACGAGCAGTACGTC. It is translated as CASSLGTSQYEQYV.

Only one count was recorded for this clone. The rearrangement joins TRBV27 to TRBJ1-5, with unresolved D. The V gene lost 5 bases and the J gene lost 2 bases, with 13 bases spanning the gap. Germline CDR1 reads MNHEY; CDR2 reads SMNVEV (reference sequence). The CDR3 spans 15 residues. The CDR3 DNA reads TGTGCCAGCAGTCAACAGACCTTTGGCAATCAGCCCCAGCATTTT. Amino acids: CASSQQTFGNQPQHF.

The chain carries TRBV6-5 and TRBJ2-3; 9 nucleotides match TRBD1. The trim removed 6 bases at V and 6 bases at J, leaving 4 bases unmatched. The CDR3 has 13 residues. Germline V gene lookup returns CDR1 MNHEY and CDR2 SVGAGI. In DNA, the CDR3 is TGTGCCAGCAGCGGACAGGGGACGGATACGCAGTATTTT. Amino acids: CASSGQGTDTQYF.

CDR3 protein: CAGAPPNTEAFF. As DNA, the CDR3 is TGTGCCGGCGCCCCTCCGAACACTGAAGCTTTCTTT. The chain carries TRBV28 and TRBJ1-1; D unclear. The germline V gene encodes CDR1 MDHEN and CDR2 SYDVKM. The CDR3 consists of 12 residues. V lost 11 bases, J lost 1 base, and 11 bases lay in between.

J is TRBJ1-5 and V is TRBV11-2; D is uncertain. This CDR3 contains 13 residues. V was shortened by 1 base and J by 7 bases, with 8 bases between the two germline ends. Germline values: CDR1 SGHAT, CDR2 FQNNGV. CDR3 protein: CASSLGLAQPQHF. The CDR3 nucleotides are TGTGCCAGCAGCTTAGGATTAGCCCAGCCCCAGCATTTT.

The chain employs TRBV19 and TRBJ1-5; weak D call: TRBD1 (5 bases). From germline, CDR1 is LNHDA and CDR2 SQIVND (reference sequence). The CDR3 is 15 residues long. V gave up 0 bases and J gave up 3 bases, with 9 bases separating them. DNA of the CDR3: TGTGCCAGTAGTATAGATCGAGGGGACAATCAGCCCCAGCATTTT. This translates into CASSIDRGDNQPQHF.

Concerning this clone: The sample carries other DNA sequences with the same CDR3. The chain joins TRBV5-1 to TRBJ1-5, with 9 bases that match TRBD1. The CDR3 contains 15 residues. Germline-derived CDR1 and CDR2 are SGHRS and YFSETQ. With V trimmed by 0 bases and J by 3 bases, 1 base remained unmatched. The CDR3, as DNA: TGCGCCAGCAGCTTGGGGACAGGGGACAATCAGCCCCAGCATTTT. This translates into CASSLGTGDNQPQHF.

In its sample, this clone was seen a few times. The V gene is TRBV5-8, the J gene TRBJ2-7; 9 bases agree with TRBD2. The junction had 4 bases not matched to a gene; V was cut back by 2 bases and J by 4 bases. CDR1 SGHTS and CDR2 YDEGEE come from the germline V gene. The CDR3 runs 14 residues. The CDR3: CASSFSSGDYEQYV. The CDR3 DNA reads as TGTGCCAGCAGCTTTTCTAGCGGGGATTACGAGCAGTACGTC.

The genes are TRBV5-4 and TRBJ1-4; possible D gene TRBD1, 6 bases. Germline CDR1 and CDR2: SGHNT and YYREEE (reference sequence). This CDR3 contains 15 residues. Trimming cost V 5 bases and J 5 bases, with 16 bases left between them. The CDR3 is CASRPGNRGNEKLFF. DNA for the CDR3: TGTGCCAGCAGGCCAGGGAATAGGGGGAATGAAAAACTGTTTTTT.

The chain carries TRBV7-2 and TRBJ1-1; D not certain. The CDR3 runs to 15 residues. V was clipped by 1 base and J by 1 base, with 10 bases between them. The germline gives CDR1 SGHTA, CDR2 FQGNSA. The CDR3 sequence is CASSLGTNRNTEAFF. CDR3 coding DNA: TGTGCCAGCAGCTTAGGAACTAACAGGAACACTGAAGCTTTCTTT.

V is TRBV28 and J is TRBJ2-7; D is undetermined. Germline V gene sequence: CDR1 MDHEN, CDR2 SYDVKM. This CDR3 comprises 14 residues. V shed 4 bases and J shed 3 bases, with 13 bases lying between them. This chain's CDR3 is CASSYVQRVYEQYF. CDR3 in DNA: TGTGCCAGCAGTTACGTCCAGAGAGTCTACGAGCAGTACTTC.

CDR3 loop: CASSLDGGLASYEQYF. The CDR3, as DNA: TGTGCCAGCAGCTTAGACGGAGGACTAGCCTCCTACGAGCAGTACTTC. This chain uses TRBV7-2 with TRBJ2-7; 8 bases map to TRBD2. The trim removed 1 base at V and 0 bases at J, leaving 5 bases unmatched. The CDR3 length is 16 residues. The germline gives CDR1 SGHTA, CDR2 FQGNSA.

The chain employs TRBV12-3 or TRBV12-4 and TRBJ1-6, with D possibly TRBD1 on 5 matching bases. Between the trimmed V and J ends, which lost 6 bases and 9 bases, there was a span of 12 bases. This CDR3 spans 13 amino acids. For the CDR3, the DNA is TGTGCCAGCAGACGGGACCCCAGTTCACCCCTCCACTTT. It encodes CASRRDPSSPLHF.

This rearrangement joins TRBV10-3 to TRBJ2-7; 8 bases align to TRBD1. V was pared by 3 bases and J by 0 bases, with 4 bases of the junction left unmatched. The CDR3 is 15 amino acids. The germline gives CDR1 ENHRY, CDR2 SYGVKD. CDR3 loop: CAISDRTGNSYEQYV. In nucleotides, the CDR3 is TGTGCCATCAGTGATCGGACAGGGAACTCCTACGAGCAGTACGTC.

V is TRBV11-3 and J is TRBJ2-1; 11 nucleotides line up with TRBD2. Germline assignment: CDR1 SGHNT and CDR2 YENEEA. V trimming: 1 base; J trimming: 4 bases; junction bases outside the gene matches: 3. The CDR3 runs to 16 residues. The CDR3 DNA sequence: TGTGCCAGCAGCTTAGGGGGGACTAGCGGTTACAATGAGCAGTTCTTC. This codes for CASSLGGTSGYNEQFF.

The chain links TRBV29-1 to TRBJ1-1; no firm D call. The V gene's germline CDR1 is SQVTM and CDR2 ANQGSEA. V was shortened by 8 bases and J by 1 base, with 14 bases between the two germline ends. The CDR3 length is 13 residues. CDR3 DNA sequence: TGCAGCCTAAACACCGGGGAGAACACTGAAGCTTTCTTT. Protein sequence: CSLNTGENTEAFF.